These 20 T cell receptor beta chains came from one sample sequenced in a study of shared clonotypes between healthy human individuals (dated by TCRdb to 2019 to 2021). Library creation used the immunoSEQ multiplex PCR assay. TCRdb carries this immuneACCESS record with in-frame sequences only. Its versions omit some clonotypes, under half of them owing to an unresolved V gene in the studies checked, with the rest unexplained. For this sample the table gives around 550,000 clones, of which approximately 96% were detected only once. Together, the top ten hold approximately 0.12% of the sample. CD8 naive samples were obtained by positive selection for CCR7 among CD45RO-negative cells, yielding a CD45RA+CCR7+ population from which TemRA cells were excluded. The sequenced material came from naive CD8+ T cells sorted from blood. Reading the label with the study, this specimen's cell subset or site is: CD45RA+CCR7+. These receptors all stem from a woman between 25 and 40 years old in good health.

J is TRBJ1-1 and V is TRBV5-8, with D unclear. Trimming took 0 bases from V and 0 from J, leaving 9 bases between them. The CDR3 has 15 amino acids. Germline loops: CDR1 SGHTS, CDR2 YDEGEE. CDR3 sequence (DNA): TGTGCCAGCAGCTTGGCGTACACCTTGAACACTGAAGCTTTCTTT. The encoded protein is CASSLAYTLNTEAFF.

V is TRBV11-3 and J is TRBJ2-2; TRBD2 matches 8 bases. The germline V gene encodes CDR1 SGHNT and CDR2 YENEEA. The CDR3 length is 15 residues. Trimming removed 5 bases from V and 3 bases from J; junction bases left unmatched: 5. For the CDR3, the DNA is TGTGCCAGCAGCCGAAGCGGGAGTTACACCGGGGAGCTGTTTTTT. Amino acid sequence: CASSRSGSYTGELFF.

The V call is TRBV11-2, the J call TRBJ2-5; D call uncertain. The germline V gene encodes CDR1 SGHAT and CDR2 FQNNGV. Trimming pared 2 bases from V and 2 bases from J, leaving 6 bases between. The CDR3 is 13 residues long. CDR3 DNA sequence: TGTGCCAGCAGCTTAACTAATCAAGAGACCCAGTACTTC. Translated, it gives CASSLTNQETQYF.

The rearrangement joins TRBV15 to TRBJ1-4; D gene unclear. V was clipped by 0 bases and J by 6 bases, with 14 bases between them. There are 16 residues in the CDR3. The germline V gene has CDR1 LNHNV and CDR2 YYDKDF (reference sequence). The CDR3, as DNA: TGTGCCACCAGCAGAGATCCGGGATTGTTGGATGAAAAACTGTTTTTT. Translating gives CATSRDPGLLDEKLFF.

The chain has TRBV7-2 and TRBJ1-3, with D unresolved. This CDR3 comprises 13 residues. Trimming stripped 5 bases from V and 0 bases from J, with 5 bases between. Germline-derived CDR1 and CDR2 are SGHTA and FQGNSA. The CDR3: CASSLGSGNTIYF. CDR3 in DNA: TGTGCCAGCAGCCTGGGCTCTGGAAACACCATATATTTT.

V is TRBV27 and J is TRBJ2-7; no clear D. CDR1 and CDR2 (germline): MNHEY, SMNVEV (reference sequence). Trimming cost V 5 bases and J 0 bases, with 14 bases left between them. The CDR3 has 15 residues. The CDR3 DNA reads TGTGCCAGCAGTATTGGGCAGAGCCTCTCCTACGAGCAGTACTTC. Its protein product is CASSIGQSLSYEQYF.

The J gene is TRBJ2-1, the V gene TRBV27; a possible D gene is TRBD2 (6 bases). The CDR3 has 16 residues. Between the trimmed V and J ends, which lost 7 bases and 4 bases, there was a span of 20 bases. The germline CDR1 and CDR2 sequences are MNHEY and SMNVEV (reference sequence). CDR3 amino acids: CASTPRWGELYNEQFF. The CDR3 DNA is TGTGCCAGCACCCCCAGATGGGGGGAGCTTTACAATGAGCAGTTCTTC.

This chain connects TRBV19 to TRBJ2-7; 7 nucleotides agree with TRBD1. J gave up 0 bases and V 5 bases, and 13 bases lay outside the gene matches. There are 17 residues in the CDR3. From germline, CDR1 is LNHDA and CDR2 SQIVND (reference sequence). The DNA for the CDR3 is TGTGCCAGTAGTGCCACGCCAAGGGGGCGCAACTCCTACGAGCAGTACTTC. Protein sequence: CASSATPRGRNSYEQYF.

The gene calls are TRBV2 and TRBJ2-2; 11 nucleotides match TRBD2. This CDR3 has 15 residues. CDR1 is SNHLY, CDR2 FYNNEI, per germline. Unmatched junction bases numbered 7, after V lost 9 bases and J lost 4 bases. The CDR3 DNA sequence: TGTGCCAGAGGGGGGCTAGCGGGAGGCACCGGGGAGCTGTTTTTT. Its translation: CARGGLAGGTGELFF.

CDR3 sequence: CASSLGSRSYEQFF. CDR3 DNA sequence: TGTGCCAGCAGCTTAGGTAGTCGAAGCTATGAGCAGTTCTTC. The chain has TRBV11-3 and TRBJ2-1; D gene ambiguous. The CDR3 has 14 residues. Trimming took off 1 base at V and 8 bases at J, with 12 bases between the two ends. The germline V gene encodes CDR1 SGHNT and CDR2 YENEEA.

The CDR3 DNA follows: TGTGCCAGCAGTTACCCTAGCGGGAACACGGCGAACACCGGGGAGCTGTTTTTT. Protein product: CASSYPSGNTANTGELFF. The gene calls are TRBV28 and TRBJ2-2; 9 bases are shared with TRBD2. The CDR3 is 18 residues long. CDR1 is MDHEN and CDR2 is SYDVKM in the germline V gene. Losses at the gene ends were 4 bases for V and 0 bases for J; bases not matched to a gene: 9.

The chain combines TRBV21-1 with TRBJ2-2; the D call TRBD2 from the table was never checked on the DNA. TRBV21-1 is classified as a pseudogene. This CDR3 contains 20 residues. CDR3 loop: CASNRRRASGRAHNTGELFF. The DNA for the CDR3 is TGTGCCAGCAACCGGCGCCGGGCTAGCGGGAGGGCCCATAACACCGGGGAGCTGTTTTTT.

This rearrangement joins TRBV28 to TRBJ1-1, with D hard to call. Germline V CDR1 and CDR2: MDHEN, SYDVKM. This CDR3 region has 16 residues. V dropped 4 bases and J dropped 1 base, with 16 bases sitting between them. CDR3 amino acids: CASSWQTFTENTEAFF. DNA of the CDR3: TGTGCCAGCAGTTGGCAGACGTTCACTGAGAACACTGAAGCTTTCTTT.

The chain employs TRBV15 and TRBJ2-7; possibly TRBD2 for D (6 bases). Trimming pared 0 bases from V and 4 bases from J, leaving 22 bases between. The germline V gene has CDR1 LNHNV and CDR2 YYDKDF (reference sequence). This CDR3 spans 18 amino acids. The DNA of the CDR3 is TGTGCCACCAGCAGAGATCTTCCTTGGGGGGATCTCCCTTACGAGCAGTACTTC. Translated, it gives CATSRDLPWGDLPYEQYF.

The chain has TRBV4-2 and TRBJ1-2; maybe TRBD1 (6 bases). V was clipped by 4 bases and J by 6 bases, with 18 bases between them. CDR3 length: 15 amino acids. The germline CDR1 and CDR2 sequences are LGHNA and YNFKEQ. CDR3 sequence: CASSPEIGGFNGYTF. The CDR3 nucleotides read TGTGCCAGCAGCCCCGAGATCGGGGGCTTTAATGGCTACACCTTC.

The chain joins TRBV4-1 to TRBJ2-7, with D unresolved. Germline V lookup: CDR1 MGHRA, CDR2 YSYEKL. V gave up 1 base and J gave up 0 bases, with 10 bases separating them. The CDR3 has 15 residues. The CDR3 spells CASSQGSTSSYEQYF. DNA for the CDR3: TGCGCCAGCAGCCAAGGCTCCACGAGCTCCTACGAGCAGTACTTC.

The count of this clone is one. J is TRBJ2-3 and V is TRBV28, with 10 bases identical to TRBD2. Losses at the gene ends were 4 bases for V and 1 base for J; bases not matched to a gene: 8. This CDR3 is built from 17 residues. Looked up from germline, CDR1 is MDHEN and CDR2 is SYDVKM. In DNA form, the CDR3 reads TGTGCCAGCAGTTCACCTAGCGGGAGATCCGGCACAGATACGCAGTATTTT. It is translated as CASSSPSGRSGTDTQYF. The complete variable domain, with remaining parts taken from reference TRBV28 and TRBJ2-3, reads DVKVTQSSRYLVKRTGEKVFLECVQDMDHENMFWYRQDPGLGLRLIYFSYDVKMKEKGDIPEGYSVSREKKERFSLILESASTNQTSMYLCASSSPSGRSGTDTQYFGPGTRLTVL.

The gene calls are TRBV28 and TRBJ2-2; tentatively, D is TRBD1 (7 bases). Trimming took 3 bases from V and 5 from J, leaving 13 bases between them. CDR3 length: 15 residues. Germline V CDR1 and CDR2: MDHEN, SYDVKM. As DNA, the CDR3 is TGTGCCAGCAGTTTTGGGTCAGGGGGGACCGGGGAGCTGTTTTTT. This translates into CASSFGSGGTGELFF.

This clone was seen once. The J gene is TRBJ2-3, the V gene TRBV6-6, with TRBD2 matching over 7 bases. V lost 4 bases to trimming and J lost 6 bases; unmatched junction nucleotides: 7. Germline V gene sequence: CDR1 MNHNY, CDR2 SVGAGI (reference sequence). The CDR3 covers 14 residues. The CDR3 bases are TGTGCCAGCAGTTTACTGGGACTACCGGATACGCAGTATTTT. Its protein product is CASSLLGLPDTQYF.

The chain carries TRBV6-1 and TRBJ1-5, with D maybe TRBD1 (5 bases). CDR3 length equals 15 residues. Between the trimmed V and J ends, which lost 5 bases and 0 bases, there was a span of 11 bases. Germline values: CDR1 MNHNS, CDR2 SASEGT. The CDR3 DNA reads TGTGCCAGCAGTAGCATGACAGATAGCAATCAGCCCCAGCATTTT. Translating gives CASSSMTDSNQPQHF.